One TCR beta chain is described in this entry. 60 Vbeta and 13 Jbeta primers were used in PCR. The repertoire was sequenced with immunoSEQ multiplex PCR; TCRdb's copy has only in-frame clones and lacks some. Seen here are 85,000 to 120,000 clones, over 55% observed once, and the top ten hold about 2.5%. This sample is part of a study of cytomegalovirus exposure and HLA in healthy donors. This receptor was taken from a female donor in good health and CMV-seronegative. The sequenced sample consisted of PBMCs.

The CDR3 sequence: CASSSVPGVQFF. CDR3 in DNA: TGTGCCAGCAGTTCTGTGCCGGGTGTGCAGTTCTTC. The chain uses TRBV27 and TRBJ2-1; unclear D gene. The CDR3 contains 12 residues. The germline V and J ends were trimmed by 4 bases and 12 bases, with 13 bases remaining between them. The V gene's germline CDR1 is MNHEY and CDR2 SMNVEV (reference sequence).